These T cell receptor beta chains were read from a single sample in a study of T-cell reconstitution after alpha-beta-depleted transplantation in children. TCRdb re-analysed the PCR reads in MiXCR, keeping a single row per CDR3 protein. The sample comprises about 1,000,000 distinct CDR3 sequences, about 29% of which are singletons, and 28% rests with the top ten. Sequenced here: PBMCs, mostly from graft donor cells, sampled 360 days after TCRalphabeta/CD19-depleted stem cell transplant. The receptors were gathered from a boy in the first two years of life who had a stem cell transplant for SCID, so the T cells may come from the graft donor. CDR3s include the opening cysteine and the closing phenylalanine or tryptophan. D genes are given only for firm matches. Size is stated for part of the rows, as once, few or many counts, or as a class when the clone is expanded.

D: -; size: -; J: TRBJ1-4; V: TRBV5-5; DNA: TGTGCCAGCAGCTTCGCTGAGGTGGTATGGGAAAAACTGTTTTTT; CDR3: CASSFAEVVWEKLFF
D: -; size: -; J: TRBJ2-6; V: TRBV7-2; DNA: TGTGCCAGCAGCGCATACAGGGCCGCTGGGGCCAACGTCCTGACTTTC; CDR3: CASSAYRAAGANVLTF
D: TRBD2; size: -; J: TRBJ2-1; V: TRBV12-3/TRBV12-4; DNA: TGTGCCAGCAGTTATCGGGGGGGCACGTTCTTC; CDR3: CASSYRGGTFF
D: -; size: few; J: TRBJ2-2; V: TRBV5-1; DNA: TGCGCCAGCAGCTTTTTACAGGGGAGGGCCGGGGAGCTGTTTTTT; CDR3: CASSFLQGRAGELFF
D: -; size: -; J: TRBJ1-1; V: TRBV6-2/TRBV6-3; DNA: TGTGCCAGCAGTCCCGGACACCATGAAGCTTTCTTT; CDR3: CASSPGHHEAFF
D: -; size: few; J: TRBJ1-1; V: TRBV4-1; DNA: TGCGCCAGCAGCCAAGATGGTAGGGGTTACACTGAAGCTTTCTTT; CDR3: CASSQDGRGYTEAFF
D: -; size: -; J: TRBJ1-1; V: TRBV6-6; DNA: TGTGCCAGCAGAAACCCGAACACTGAAGCTTTCTTT; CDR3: CASRNPNTEAFF
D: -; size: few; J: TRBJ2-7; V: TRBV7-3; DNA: TGTGCCAGCAGCTACGACCGGGCCTACGAGCAGTACTTC; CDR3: CASSYDRAYEQYF
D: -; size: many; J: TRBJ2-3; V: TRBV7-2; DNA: TGTGCCAGCAGCTTGGCAGGGGCAGCAGATACGCAGTATTTT; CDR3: CASSLAGAADTQYF
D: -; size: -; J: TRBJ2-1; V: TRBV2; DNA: TGTGCCGCTGGTAATGAGCAGTTCTTC; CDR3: CAAGNEQFF
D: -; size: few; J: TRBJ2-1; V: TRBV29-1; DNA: TGCAGCGTTGAAGGGGGCTCTCTCTACAATGAGCAGTTCTTC; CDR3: CSVEGGSLYNEQFF
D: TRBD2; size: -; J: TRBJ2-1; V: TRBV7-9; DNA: TGTGCCAGCAGTTCTAGCGGGGTTGCCTACAATGAGCAGTTCTTC; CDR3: CASSSSGVAYNEQFF
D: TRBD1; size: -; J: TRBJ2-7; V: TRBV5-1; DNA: TGCGCCAGCAGCTCCCGGGACAGGGGTACCGAGCAGTACTTC; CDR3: CASSSRDRGTEQYF
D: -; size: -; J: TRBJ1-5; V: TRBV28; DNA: TGTGCCAGCATTCGGTACGGAGGGAATCAGCCCCAGCATTTT; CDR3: CASIRYGGNQPQHF
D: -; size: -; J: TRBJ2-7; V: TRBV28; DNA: TGTGCCAGCAGTTTTACCGAGCAGTACTTC; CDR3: CASSFTEQYF
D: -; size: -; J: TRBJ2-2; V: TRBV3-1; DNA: TGTGCCAGCAGCCGGTTCAACGGGGAGCTGTTTTTT; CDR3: CASSRFNGELFF
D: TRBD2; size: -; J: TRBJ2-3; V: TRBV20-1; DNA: TGCAGTGCCCTCTCCCTCCTAGCGGGAACAGATACGCAGTATTTT; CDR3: CSALSLLAGTDTQYF
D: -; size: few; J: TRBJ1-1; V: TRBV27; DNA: TGTGCCAGCAGCCGCGCCGGGGGGTTGGCTGAAGCTTTCTTT; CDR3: CASSRAGGLAEAFF
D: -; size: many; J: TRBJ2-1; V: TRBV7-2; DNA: TGTGCCAGCAGCCTCGGACCCTACAATGAGCAGTTCTTC; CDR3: CASSLGPYNEQFF
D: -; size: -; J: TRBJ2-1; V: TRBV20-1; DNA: TGCAGTGCTAGAACGGGATACTACAATGAGCAGTTCTTC; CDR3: CSARTGYYNEQFF
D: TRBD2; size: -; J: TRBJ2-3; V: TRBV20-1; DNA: TGCAGTGCTAGCAACCCAGGACTAGTTGAAGATACGCAGTATTTT; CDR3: CSASNPGLVEDTQYF
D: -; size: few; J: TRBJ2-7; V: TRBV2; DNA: TGTGCCAGCAGTGGTGTAGGGAAGGAGGTCTACGAGCAGTACTTC; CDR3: CASSGVGKEVYEQYF
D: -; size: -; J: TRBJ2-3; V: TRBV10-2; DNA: TGCGCCAGCAGTGGGGGTTTAAATACGCAGTATTTT; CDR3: CASSGGLNTQYF